Following are 5 T cell receptor beta chains from one sample sequenced in a study of blood T cell repertoires in COVID-19. Profiling relied on immunoSEQ multiplex PCR, and the TCRdb table lists in-frame clones only, not all of them. In the table there are about 120,000 clones, roughly four fifths of which are singletons. The specimen sequenced was peripheral blood. The source of these receptors is a human donor in a cohort sampled during active COVID-19.

CDR3 sequence reads: CASSEILPKQGAGNTIYF. The CDR3 DNA reads as TGTGCCAGCAGTGAGATCCTACCTAAACAGGGTGCTGGAAACACCATATATTTT. The rearrangement uses TRBV25-1 and TRBJ1-3, with D perhaps TRBD1 (6 bases). The CDR3 is 18 residues long. The V gene's germline CDR1 is MGHDK and CDR2 SYGVNS. V was cut by 3 bases and J by 2 bases, with 20 bases left in between.

V is TRBV9 and J is TRBJ2-7, with no clear D. Germline V gene sequence: CDR1 SGDLS, CDR2 YYNGEE. Trimming stripped 0 bases from V and 0 bases from J, with 7 bases between. The CDR3 sequence is 14 residues long. CDR3 loop: CASSVGPRSYEQYF. CDR3 nucleotide sequence: TGTGCCAGCAGCGTAGGCCCGCGCTCCTACGAGCAGTACTTC.

This clone occurred many times. The CDR3 DNA is TGTGCCAGTACACAAGAAGCAGGGGGCGTTGAAAAACTGTTTTTT. Protein sequence: CASTQEAGGVEKLFF. The chain has TRBV6-5 and TRBJ1-4, with 8 bases lining up with TRBD1. CDR1 MNHEY and CDR2 SVGAGI come from the germline V gene. The junction had 13 bases not matched to a gene; V was cut back by 9 bases and J by 7 bases. The CDR3 sequence is 15 residues long.

This clone has a handful of counts. V is TRBV29-1 and J is TRBJ1-1; a possible D gene is TRBD1 (6 bases). The CDR3 length is 12 residues. Germline CDR1 reads SQVTM; CDR2 reads ANQGSEA. Trimming took off 6 bases at V and 1 base at J, with 9 bases between the two ends. The CDR3 spells CSVQGGNTEAFF. The DNA of the CDR3 is TGCAGCGTCCAAGGGGGGAACACTGAAGCTTTCTTT. Using reference TRBV29-1 and TRBJ1-1 for the parts outside the CDR3, the full variable domain is SAVISQKPSRDICQRGTSLTIQCQVDSQVTMMFWYRQQPGQSLTLIATANQGSEATYESGFVIDKFPISRPNLTFSTLTVSNMSPEDSSIYLCSVQGGNTEAFFGQGTRLTVV.

The CDR3, as DNA: TGTGCCAGCAGCTTATCGACAGGGCTTGGAAACACCATATATTTT. Protein sequence: CASSLSTGLGNTIYF. The chain is built from TRBV7-9 and TRBJ1-3, with 7 positions matching TRBD1. V shed 2 bases, J shed 3 bases, and the junction held 4 bases outside the gene matches. There are 15 residues in the CDR3. Germline CDR1 SEHNR, CDR2 FQNEAQ (reference sequence).